This entry concerns a single T cell receptor beta chain. This sample stems from a study of post-analysis software for immune sequencing data. Every TCR beta cDNA library bore unique molecular identifiers. TCRdb reprocessed the PCR reads via MiXCR and lists one record per CDR3 protein. The sample yields about 200,000 distinct CDR3 sequences, over 25% seen once. This receptor was taken from a girl aged 2-17 years with multiple sclerosis. Material for sequencing was blood.

The CDR3 sequence: CASSSRELAGSKQYF. DNA for the CDR3: TGTGCCAGTTCCTCCCGGGAACTAGCGGGGAGCAAGCAGTACTTC. The rearrangement uses TRBV19 and TRBJ2-5, with 10 bases lining up with TRBD2. Per the germline V gene, CDR1 is LNHDA and CDR2 is SQIVND (reference sequence). The CDR3 has 15 amino acids. V lost 8 bases, J lost 11 bases, and 17 bases stayed unmatched.